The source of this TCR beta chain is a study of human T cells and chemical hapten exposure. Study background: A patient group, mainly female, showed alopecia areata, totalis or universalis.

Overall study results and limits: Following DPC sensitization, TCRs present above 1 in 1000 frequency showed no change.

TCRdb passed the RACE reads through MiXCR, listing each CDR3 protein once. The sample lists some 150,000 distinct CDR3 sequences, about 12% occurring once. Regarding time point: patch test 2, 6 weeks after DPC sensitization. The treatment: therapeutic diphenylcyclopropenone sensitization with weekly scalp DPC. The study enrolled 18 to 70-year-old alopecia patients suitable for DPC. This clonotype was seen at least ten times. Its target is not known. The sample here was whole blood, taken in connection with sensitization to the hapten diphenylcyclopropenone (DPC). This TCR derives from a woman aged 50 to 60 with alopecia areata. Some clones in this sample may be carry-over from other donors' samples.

For the CDR3, the DNA is TGTGCCAGCAGCTTAGGGGACAGGGCTGGCAATGAGCAGTTCTTC. Amino acid sequence: CASSLGDRAGNEQFF. The V gene is TRBV7-8, the J gene TRBJ2-1, with 9 nucleotides matching TRBD1. V was clipped by 1 base and J by 6 bases; unmatched bases: 4. The V gene's germline CDR1 is SGHVS and CDR2 FQNEAQ. The CDR3 is 15 amino acids.